These T cell receptor beta chains were read from a single sample in a study of CD8+CD57+ T cells in acquired aplastic anemia. Via MiXCR, TCRdb re-called the reads, giving one row per CDR3 protein. The sample lists about 40,000 distinct CDR3 sequences; about 60% were seen once. The source material was sorted CD4+, CD8+, or CD8+CD57+ T cells (not recorded which) from PBMCs. The receptors were sampled from a human donor with aplastic anemia. Both conserved end residues are part of each CDR3. D genes are given only for firm matches. A clone size is listed for some rows: how often the clone was seen (once, few, many), or a class if it is expanded.

abundance | j_gene | v_gene | len | d_gene | CDR3aa | CDR3nt
. | TRBJ1-2 | TRBV20-1 | 12 | TRBD1 | CSAKGQNYGYTF | TGCAGTGCTAAGGGACAGAACTATGGCTACACCTTC
. | TRBJ2-2 | TRBV10-1 | 14 | TRBD2 | CASTRGGMSGELFF | TGCGCCAGCACTCGGGGGGGCATGAGCGGGGAGCTGTTTTTT
few | TRBJ2-7 | TRBV3-1 | 19 | TRBD1 | CASSQPGTGLESGYYEQYF | TGTGCCAGCAGCCAGCCCGGGACAGGGTTAGAGTCGGGGTACTACGAGCAGTACTTC
. | TRBJ1-6 | TRBV28 | 17 | . | CASRLEGGASYNSPLHF | TGTGCCAGCAGGCTAGAGGGGGGGGCATCCTATAATTCACCCCTCCACTTT
. | TRBJ2-7 | TRBV2 | 13 | . | CASRRDASYEQYF | TGTGCCAGCAGGCGGGACGCCTCCTACGAGCAGTACTTC
. | TRBJ1-5 | TRBV12-3/TRBV12-4 | 14 | TRBD1 | CASSLADRGQPQHF | TGTGCCAGCAGTTTAGCGGACAGGGGGCAGCCCCAGCATTTT
. | TRBJ1-2 | TRBV2 | 14 | TRBD1 | CASSEGTGAKGYTF | TGTGCCAGCAGTGAAGGGACAGGGGCTAAGGGCTACACCTTC
once | TRBJ1-5 | TRBV19 | 15 | TRBD1 | CASRDREEVNQPQHF | TGTGCCAGCCGGGACAGGGAGGAGGTCAATCAGCCCCAGCATTTT
. | TRBJ1-6 | TRBV19 | 15 | . | CASGVTGLGNSPLHF | TGTGCCAGCGGGGTTACGGGTTTAGGTAATTCACCCCTCCACTTT
once | TRBJ2-7 | TRBV11-1 | 13 | . | CASSLAGQEEQYF | TGTGCCAGCAGCTTAGCGGGACAAGAAGAGCAGTACTTC
once | TRBJ2-7 | TRBV5-1 | 15 | . | CASSLASGDTYEQYF | TGCGCCAGCAGCTTGGCCTCAGGGGACACCTACGAGCAGTACTTC
many | TRBJ2-3 | TRBV6-1 | 16 | . | CASSEGWDGISGTQYF | TGTGCCAGCAGTGAAGGTTGGGACGGGATAAGTGGTACGCAGTATTTT
. | TRBJ2-2 | TRBV10-3 | 16 | TRBD1 | CAISAGTGADTGELFF | TGTGCCATCAGTGCGGGGACAGGGGCGGACACCGGGGAGCTGTTTTTT
. | TRBJ1-2 | TRBV6-5 | 14 | TRBD1 | CASSYPGQNYGYTF | TGTGCCAGCAGTTACCCGGGACAGAACTATGGCTACACCTTC
. | TRBJ1-1 | TRBV2 | 12 | . | CASRVELAEAFF | TGTGCCAGCAGGGTCGAGTTGGCTGAAGCTTTCTTT
. | TRBJ1-6 | TRBV9 | 8 | . | CASSPRHF | TGTGCCAGCAGCCCCCGCCACTTT
. | TRBJ2-7 | TRBV10-2 | 13 | TRBD2 | CASSQGLANEQYF | TGCGCCAGCAGTCAGGGACTAGCTAACGAGCAGTACTTC
. | TRBJ1-1 | TRBV5-1 | 13 | . | CASRSTVNTEAFF | TGCGCCAGCAGATCGACAGTGAACACTGAAGCTTTCTTT
. | TRBJ1-2 | TRBV2 | 15 | . | CASSEDPGGKDGYTF | TGTGCCAGCAGTGAAGACCCCGGGGGTAAAGATGGCTACACCTTC
few | TRBJ1-1 | TRBV12-3/TRBV12-4 | 11 | . | CASSLGTEAFF | TGTGCCAGCAGTTTAGGCACTGAAGCCTTCTTT
once | TRBJ1-1 | TRBV25-1 | 14 | TRBD1 | CASRGSAGTGEAFF | TGTGCCAGCAGAGGATCGGCTGGGACAGGTGAAGCTTTCTTT
many | TRBJ2-1 | TRBV13 | 19 | TRBD2 | CASSHSSGGHYVDVNEQFF | TGTGCCAGCAGCCACTCAAGCGGGGGCCATTACGTAGACGTGAATGAGCAGTTCTTC
many | TRBJ1-5 | TRBV19 | 15 | . | CASSIEGRDNQPQHF | TGTGCCAGTAGTATAGAAGGCAGGGACAATCAGCCCCAGCATTTT
. | TRBJ2-7 | TRBV7-8 | 14 | . | CASSSPGQKYEQYF | TGTGCCAGCAGCTCCCCGGGACAAAAGTACGAGCAGTACTTC
once | TRBJ2-7 | TRBV29-1 | 11 | . | CSSSSGYEQYF | TGCAGCTCCTCGTCGGGTTACGAGCAGTACTTC
once | TRBJ2-3 | TRBV10-3 | 15 | . | CAISRDGALTDTQYF | TGTGCCATCAGCCGGGACGGGGCTCTCACAGATACGCAGTATTTT
. | TRBJ2-5 | TRBV6-2/TRBV6-3 | 14 | . | CAGRLEGGSETQYF | TGTGCCGGCCGACTAGAGGGCGGGTCTGAGACCCAGTACTTC
many | TRBJ2-1 | TRBV20-1 | 17 | TRBD2 | CSARDPGQRGDFGEQFF | TGCAGTGCTAGGGACCCAGGGCAGCGGGGGGATTTTGGTGAGCAGTTCTTC
once | TRBJ2-7 | TRBV10-3 | 14 | . | CAILGGEGAVEQYF | TGTGCCATCCTGGGGGGGGAGGGGGCGGTCGAGCAGTACTTC
. | TRBJ1-5 | TRBV10-3 | 16 | . | CAISESGGYSNQPQHF | TGTGCCATCAGTGAGTCGGGGGGATATAGCAATCAGCCCCAGCATTTT
many | TRBJ1-4 | TRBV27 | 13 | . | CASSPRLIEKLFF | TGTGCCAGCAGTCCCCGGCTCATCGAAAAACTGTTTTTT
. | TRBJ2-5 | TRBV7-3 | 12 | . | CASSFKRETQYF | TGTGCCAGCAGCTTTAAGAGGGAGACCCAGTACTTC
. | TRBJ2-2 | TRBV19 | 13 | . | CASTPTYPGELFF | TGTGCCAGTACCCCGACGTATCCCGGGGAGCTGTTTTTT
. | TRBJ1-6 | TRBV19 | 12 | . | CASSIRNSPLHF | TGTGCCAGTAGTATCAGGAATTCACCCCTCCACTTT
many | TRBJ2-3 | TRBV11-2 | 16 | TRBD2 | CASSFVRLAEADTQYF | TGTGCCAGCAGCTTCGTGAGACTAGCAGAGGCAGATACGCAGTATTTT
. | TRBJ1-2 | TRBV10-2 | 13 | TRBD1 | CASSESTGNGYTF | TGCGCCAGCAGTGAGTCGACAGGGAACGGCTACACCTTC
many | TRBJ2-5 | TRBV9 | 18 | TRBD2 | CASSVVGGGLADQETQYF | TGTGCCAGCAGCGTAGTAGGAGGAGGACTAGCGGATCAAGAGACCCAGTACTTC
. | TRBJ2-7 | TRBV15 | 15 | . | CATSRDGTGFYEQYF | TGTGCCACCAGCAGAGATGGAACAGGCTTCTACGAGCAGTACTTC
. | TRBJ1-6 | TRBV20-1 | 15 | TRBD1 | CSAQQFRTGNSPLHF | TGCAGTGCTCAACAATTTCGGACAGGAAATTCACCCCTCCACTTT
. | TRBJ1-6 | TRBV6-1 | 13 | . | CATSRVRDSPLHF | TGTGCCACCTCCAGGGTCCGGGATTCACCCCTCCACTTT
. | TRBJ1-1 | TRBV10-3 | 15 | TRBD1 | CAIRVSTGERPEAFF | TGTGCCATCAGGGTTTCGACAGGGGAGCGGCCTGAAGCTTTCTTT
. | TRBJ2-3 | TRBV9 | 15 | TRBD1 | CASSLGTGNTDTQYF | TGTGCCAGCAGTTTGGGGACAGGCAACACAGATACGCAGTATTTT
medium-sized | TRBJ2-6 | TRBV3-1 | 15 | . | CASSPGTAGANVLTF | TGTGCCAGCAGCCCCGGGACCGCCGGGGCCAACGTCCTGACTTTC
once | TRBJ2-7 | TRBV15 | 15 | . | CATSSYSNPSDEQYF | TGTGCCACCAGCAGTTACTCTAACCCGAGTGACGAGCAGTACTTC
. | TRBJ2-5 | TRBV15 | 13 | TRBD1 | CATSRPGQGTQYF | TGTGCCACCAGCAGACCGGGACAGGGGACCCAGTACTTC
. | TRBJ1-1 | TRBV7-9 | 13 | . | CASSLAGEPEAFF | TGTGCCAGCAGCCTCGCGGGGGAACCTGAAGCTTTCTTT
. | TRBJ1-3 | TRBV5-4 | 14 | . | CASSLLGEGNTIYF | TGTGCCAGCAGCTTGCTAGGGGAAGGAAACACCATATATTTT
once | TRBJ1-4 | TRBV2 | 13 | TRBD1 | CASSEVSGGNVFF | TGTGCCAGCAGTGAAGTGTCAGGGGGTAATGTGTTTTTT
. | TRBJ2-7 | TRBV25-1 | 16 | . | CASSPWDAAPRYEQYF | TGTGCCAGCAGTCCGTGGGACGCGGCTCCTCGCTACGAGCAGTACTTC
few | TRBJ2-1 | TRBV29-1 | 10 | TRBD2 | CSGGGGGQFF | TGCAGCGGGGGGGGGGGGGGGCAGTTCTTC